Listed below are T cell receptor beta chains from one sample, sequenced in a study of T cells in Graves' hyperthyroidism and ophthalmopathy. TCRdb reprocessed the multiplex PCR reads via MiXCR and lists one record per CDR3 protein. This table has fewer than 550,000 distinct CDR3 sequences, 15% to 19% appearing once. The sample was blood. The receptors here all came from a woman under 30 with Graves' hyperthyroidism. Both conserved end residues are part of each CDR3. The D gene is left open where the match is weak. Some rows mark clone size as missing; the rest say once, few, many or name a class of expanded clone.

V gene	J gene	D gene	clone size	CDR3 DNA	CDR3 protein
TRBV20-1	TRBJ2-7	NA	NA	TGCAGTGCTAGAGATACGCTGAGCTACGAGCAGTACTTC	CSARDTLSYEQYF
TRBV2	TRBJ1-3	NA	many	TGTGCCAGCAGTGAAGGAGGGTTCTCTGGAAACACCATATATTTT	CASSEGGFSGNTIYF
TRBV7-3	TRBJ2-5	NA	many	TGTGCCAGCAGCTTAAATGCCGGATCCCAAGAGACCCAGTACTTC	CASSLNAGSQETQYF
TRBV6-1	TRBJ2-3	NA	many	TGTGCCAGCAGTGGGGGCACAGATACGCAGTATTTT	CASSGGTDTQYF
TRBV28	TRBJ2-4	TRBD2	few	TGTGCCAGCGCACCCCGGGGGGGGGTAGCCAAAAACATTCAGTACTTC	CASAPRGGVAKNIQYF
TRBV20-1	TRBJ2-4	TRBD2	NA	TGCAGTGCTAGAGATTTGCGACTAGCAAACATTCAGTACTTC	CSARDLRLANIQYF
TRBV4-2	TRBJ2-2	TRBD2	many	TGTGCCAGCAGCCAAGATAGGACTAGCGGCACCGGGGAGCTGTTTTTT	CASSQDRTSGTGELFF
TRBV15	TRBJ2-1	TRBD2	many	TGTGCCACCAGCAGTTTGAGCGGGAGCGTAATATTGTATGAGCAGTTCTTC	CATSSLSGSVILYEQFF
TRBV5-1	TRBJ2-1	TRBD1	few	TGCGCCAGCAGCCCCGGAGCTGGGACAGGGGATGAGCAGTTCTTC	CASSPGAGTGDEQFF
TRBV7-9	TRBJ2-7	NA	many	TGTGCCAGCAGTCATACAGGTTACGAGCAGTACTTC	CASSHTGYEQYF
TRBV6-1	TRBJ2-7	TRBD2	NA	TGTGCCAGCAGTTCACTCTTACCGGGACTAGCTTCCTCCTCCTACGAGCAGTACTTC	CASSSLLPGLASSSYEQYF
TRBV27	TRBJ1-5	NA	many	TGTGCCAGCAGTTTAGAGGGCGAGAGGCAGCCCCAGCATTTT	CASSLEGERQPQHF
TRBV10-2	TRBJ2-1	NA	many	TGCGCCAGCAGTGAGGACTACCGAACGCTGCGGCAGTTCTTC	CASSEDYRTLRQFF
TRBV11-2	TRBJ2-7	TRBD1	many	TGTGCCAGCAGCACCCGACAGGGGGCCGGCGAGCAGTACTTC	CASSTRQGAGEQYF
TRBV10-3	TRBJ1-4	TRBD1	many	TGTGCCATCAGTACAGAACAGGGGACTAATGAAAAACTGTTTTTT	CAISTEQGTNEKLFF
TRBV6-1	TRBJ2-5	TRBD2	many	TGTGCCAGCAGTTCCGTCTTCCTGGGGGGGTCAGGAGAGACCCAGTACTTC	CASSSVFLGGSGETQYF
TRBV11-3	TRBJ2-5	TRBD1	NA	TGTGCCAGCAGCTCGAGGGACGACAGGGGAGAGACCCAGTACTTC	CASSSRDDRGETQYF
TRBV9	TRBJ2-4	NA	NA	TGTGCCAGCAGCGTGGGCGGGATCACCAAAAACATTCAGTACTTC	CASSVGGITKNIQYF
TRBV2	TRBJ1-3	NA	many	TGTGCCAGCAGTGAAAGTCGGGGAATTGGAAACACCATATATTTT	CASSESRGIGNTIYF
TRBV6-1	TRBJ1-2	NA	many	TGTGCCAGTGTCCCCGGGACCACCTATGGCTACACCTTC	CASVPGTTYGYTF
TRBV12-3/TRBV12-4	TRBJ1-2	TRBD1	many	TGTGCCAGCAGTGACGCAGGGGGTTTGGACGGCTACACCTTC	CASSDAGGLDGYTF
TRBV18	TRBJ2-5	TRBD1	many	TGTGCCAGCTCACCACTAGCAGGGGGCACTACCAAAGAGACCCAGTACTTC	CASSPLAGGTTKETQYF
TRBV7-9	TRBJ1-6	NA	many	TGTGCCAGCAGCTTAGTGGGCACCGGATCGAATTCACCCCTCCACTTT	CASSLVGTGSNSPLHF
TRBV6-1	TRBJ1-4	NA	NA	TGTGCCAGCAGTGAACGCGGCAGTTCCAATGAAAAACTGTTTTTT	CASSERGSSNEKLFF
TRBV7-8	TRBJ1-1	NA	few	TGTGCCAGCAGCTTGTCTCACGGGGGCTCGGAAGCTTTCTTT	CASSLSHGGSEAFF
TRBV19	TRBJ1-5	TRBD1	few	TGTGCCAGTAGTATCGTACAGGGGGCGAATCAGCCCCAGCATTTT	CASSIVQGANQPQHF
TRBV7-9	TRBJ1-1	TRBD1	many	TGTGCCAGCAGCCCCTCCGGTGGGGACAGCTTGAACACTGAAGCTTTCTTT	CASSPSGGDSLNTEAFF
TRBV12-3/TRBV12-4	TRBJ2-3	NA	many	TGTGCCAGCACCCCTCCGGGGGAAGATACGCAGTATTTT	CASTPPGEDTQYF
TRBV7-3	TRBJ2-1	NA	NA	TGTGCCAGCAGCTTCAGCTCCGACGGACACAATGAGCAGTTCTTC	CASSFSSDGHNEQFF
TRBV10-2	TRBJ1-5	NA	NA	TGCGCCAGCAGTGAGCAGGGGCAGGCTGCCAATCAGCCCCAGCATTTT	CASSEQGQAANQPQHF
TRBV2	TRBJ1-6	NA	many	TGTGCCAGCAGCGGAGGGCTCTCCTATAATTCACCCCTCCACTTT	CASSGGLSYNSPLHF
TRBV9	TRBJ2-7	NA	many	TGTGCCAGCAGCGTAGACGACAGATACTACGAGCAGTACTTC	CASSVDDRYYEQYF
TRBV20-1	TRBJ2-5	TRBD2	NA	TGCAGTGCAAAAGCGGGGGGGCGAGGAGAGACCCAGTACTTC	CSAKAGGRGETQYF
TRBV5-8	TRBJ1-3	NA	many	TGTGCCAGCAGCTTGGAGCCGCGCTCTGGAAACACCATATATTTT	CASSLEPRSGNTIYF
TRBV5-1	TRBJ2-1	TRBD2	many	TGCGCCAGCAGCTTGCTTGTGGGGGGGGGTAATGAGCAGTTCTTC	CASSLLVGGGNEQFF
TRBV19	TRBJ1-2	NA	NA	TGTGCCAGTAGCCCGGTAGGGACTCCTAACTATGGCTACACCTTC	CASSPVGTPNYGYTF
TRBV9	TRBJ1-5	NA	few	TGTGCCAGCAGCGTAGGGGGGGACAATCAGCCCCAGCATTTT	CASSVGGDNQPQHF
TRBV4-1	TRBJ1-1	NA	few	TGCGCCAACAGTCAAGCTATGAACACTGAAGCTTTCTTT	CANSQAMNTEAFF
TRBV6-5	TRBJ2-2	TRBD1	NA	TGTGCCAGCAGTTACCAACCACCGGGACAGGGTGGGACCGGGGAGCTGTTTTTT	CASSYQPPGQGGTGELFF
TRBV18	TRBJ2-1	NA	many	TGTGCCAGCTCCGGAAAAGGGAATGAGCAGTTCTTC	CASSGKGNEQFF
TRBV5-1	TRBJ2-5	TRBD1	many	TGCGCCAGCAGCTTGGCCGAAGGGGGCGGGGAGACCCAGTACTTC	CASSLAEGGGETQYF
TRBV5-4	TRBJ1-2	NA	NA	TGTGCCAGCAGCGTTTACCCTACGGTGGAAGTGCAGGGCTACACCTTC	CASSVYPTVEVQGYTF
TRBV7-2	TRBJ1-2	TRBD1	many	TGTGCCAGCAGCTTAGTAGGGACAGACCCCTATGGCTACACCTTC	CASSLVGTDPYGYTF
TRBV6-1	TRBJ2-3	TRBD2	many	TGTGCCAGCAGTGAAGCGGGGACCGGGACTAGAAGCTTACGGGATACGCAGTATTTT	CASSEAGTGTRSLRDTQYF
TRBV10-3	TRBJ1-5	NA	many	TGTGCCATCAGTTCCGAAGCTCAGCCCCAGCATTTT	CAISSEAQPQHF
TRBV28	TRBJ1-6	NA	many	TGTGCCAGCAGTTTCTTGGGAGAATGGCCCCTCCACTTT	CASSFLGEWPLHF
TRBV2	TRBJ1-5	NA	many	TGTGCCAGCAGTGAAGCGAGGCGGGGCGGCAATCAGCCCCAGCATTTT	CASSEARRGGNQPQHF
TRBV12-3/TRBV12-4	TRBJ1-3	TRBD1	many	TGTGCCAGCAAAACGAGACAGGGGGGAAACACCATATATTTT	CASKTRQGGNTIYF
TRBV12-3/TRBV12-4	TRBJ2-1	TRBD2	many	TGTGCCAGCAGTTTTGTTCCGGGAGGCTACAATGAGCAGTTCTTC	CASSFVPGGYNEQFF
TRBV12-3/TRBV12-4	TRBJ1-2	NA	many	TGTGCCAGCAGTCAAATACGGGACAAATACCCCTACTATGATGGCTACACCTTC	CASSQIRDKYPYYDGYTF
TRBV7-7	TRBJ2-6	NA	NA	TGTGCTAGCAGCTCCGGGACCCAAAGCTCTGGGGCCAACGTCCTGACTTTC	CASSSGTQSSGANVLTF
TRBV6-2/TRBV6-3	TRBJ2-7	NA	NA	TGTGCCAGCAGTTACTTGGCCTCCGGGGAGCAGTACTTC	CASSYLASGEQYF
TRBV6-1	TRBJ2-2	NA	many	TGTGCCAGCAGTCCCGGAGCGGGCCACGGGGAGCTGTTTTTT	CASSPGAGHGELFF
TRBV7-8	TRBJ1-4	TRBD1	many	TGTGCCAGCAGCTTATTTAAAGGGCAGGGGGATGAAAAACTGTTTTTT	CASSLFKGQGDEKLFF
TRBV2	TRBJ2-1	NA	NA	TGTGCCAGCAGTGGCGGGACCAGCGGCCGGCACAATGAGCAGTTCTTC	CASSGGTSGRHNEQFF